The 29 T cell receptor beta chains given below trace back to one sample, sequenced in a study of blood T cell repertoires in COVID-19. Method: immunoSEQ multiplex PCR; TCRdb's copy keeps in-frame clones and lacks some. The repertoire holds about 130,000 clones, with around 87% as singletons. Material for sequencing was peripheral blood. Source of these receptors: a woman aged 60 to 75 with acute or convalescent COVID-19.

The chain couples TRBV10-1 to TRBJ2-2; 9 bases match TRBD1. With 8 bases clipped from V and 4 bases from J, the junction kept 8 bases outside the gene matches. This CDR3 has 15 residues. Germline CDR1 and CDR2: WNHNN and SYGVQD (reference sequence). CDR3 loop: CASAAGQGTTGELFF. For the CDR3, the DNA is TGCGCCAGCGCAGCGGGACAGGGAACCACCGGGGAGCTGTTTTTT.

CDR3 sequence: CASSLTPPTSGRAREQFF. In nucleotides, the CDR3 is TGTGCCAGCAGCTTAACCCCCCCGACTAGCGGGAGGGCCCGTGAGCAGTTCTTC. The chain links TRBV7-3 to TRBJ2-1; 14 bases line up with TRBD2. CDR3 length equals 18 residues. The ends lost 0 bases at V and 9 bases at J; junction bases unmatched: 10. In germline, CDR1 is SGHTA, CDR2 FQGTGA. The entire variable domain, with the rest obtained from reference TRBV7-3 and TRBJ2-1, is as follows: GAGVSQTPSNKVTEKGKYVELRCDPISGHTALYWYRQSLGQGPEFLIYFQGTGAADDSGLPNDRFFAVRPEGSVSTLKIQRTERGDSAVYLCASSLTPPTSGRAREQFFGPGTRLTVL.

The rearrangement links TRBV5-8 to TRBJ2-7, with D tentatively TRBD2 (5 bases). Trimming pared 0 bases from V and 2 bases from J, leaving 9 bases between. Germline loops: CDR1 SGHTS, CDR2 YDEGEE. This CDR3 comprises 14 residues. CDR3: CASSLAPGAYEQYV. CDR3 nucleotides: TGTGCCAGCAGCTTGGCCCCCGGGGCCTACGAGCAGTACGTC.

V and J are TRBV5-4 and TRBJ2-1, with D possibly matching TRBD2 (6 bases). V was trimmed by 0 bases and J by 0 bases, leaving 16 bases between them. The germline CDR1 and CDR2 sequences are SGHNT and YYREEE (reference sequence). This CDR3 region has 18 residues. As DNA, the CDR3 is TGTGCCAGCAGCTTGGCCCGGGACTCAAGCCGCTCCTACAATGAGCAGTTCTTC. It translates to CASSLARDSSRSYNEQFF.

A single count supports this clone. V and J are TRBV19 and TRBJ1-3; no firm D call. The V end was cut by 6 bases, the J end by 0 bases, with 15 bases between. This CDR3 is 16 amino acids long. Germline loops: CDR1 LNHDA, CDR2 SQIVND (reference sequence). The CDR3 protein is CASSLKTGSSGNTIYF. The CDR3 nucleotides are TGTGCCAGTAGCTTAAAGACTGGATCCTCTGGAAACACCATATATTTT.

The chain couples TRBV11-3 to TRBJ1-3; D gene uncertain. V shed 4 bases and J shed 4 bases, with 14 bases lying between them. The germline V gene encodes CDR1 SGHNT and CDR2 YENEEA. The CDR3 totals 15 residues. The CDR3 DNA reads TGTGCCAGCAGCTACATGTGGGGAGGAGGAAACACCATATATTTT. As protein: CASSYMWGGGNTIYF. Looking up the rest from reference TRBV11-3 and TRBJ1-3 gives the full variable domain: EAGVVQSPRYKIIEKKQPVAFWCNPISGHNTLYWYLQNLGQGPELLIRYENEEAVDDSQLPKDRFSAERLKGVDSTLKIQPAELGDSAVYLCASSYMWGGGNTIYFGEGSWLTVV.

V and J are TRBV7-6 and TRBJ2-1, with TRBD1 matching over 12 bases. Trimming at V came to 4 bases and at J to 5 bases, leaving 6 bases not matched to a gene. This CDR3 is built from 16 residues. The germline V gene encodes CDR1 SGHVS and CDR2 FNYEAQ. The CDR3 DNA reads as TGTGCCAGCAGCTCAGCGGGACAGGGGGCCGACAATGAGCAGTTCTTC. This gives the protein CASSSAGQGADNEQFF.

This chain links TRBV29-1 with TRBJ1-1, with 7 nucleotides matching TRBD1. The germline CDR1 and CDR2 sequences are SQVTM and ANQGSEA. This CDR3 region has 12 residues. Trimming at V came to 2 bases and at J to 5 bases, leaving 2 bases not matched to a gene. This CDR3 is CSVENRGTEAFF. The CDR3 DNA reads as TGCAGCGTTGAAAACAGGGGAACTGAAGCTTTCTTT.

The chain joins TRBV28 to TRBJ1-2; D may be TRBD1 (6 bases). CDR3 size: 14 residues. Germline CDR1 MDHEN, CDR2 SYDVKM. V was cut by 6 bases and J by 4 bases, with 15 bases left in between. CDR3 region: CASRGHSSPYGYTF. DNA for the CDR3: TGTGCCAGCAGGGGACATTCAAGCCCCTATGGCTACACCTTC.

CDR3 residues: CASSLGQRNSPLHF. CDR3 in DNA: TGTGCCAGCAGCCTAGGACAGCGGAATTCACCCCTCCACTTT. This sequence joins TRBV28 and TRBJ1-6; weak D call: TRBD1 (6 bases). V gave up 6 bases and J gave up 7 bases, with 13 bases separating them. The CDR3 is 14 amino acids. CDR1 and CDR2 (germline): MDHEN, SYDVKM.

The chain is built from TRBV15 and TRBJ1-1; D unclear. The CDR3 sequence is 14 residues long. The germline V gene encodes CDR1 LNHNV and CDR2 YYDKDF (reference sequence). Deletions cut 5 bases from V and 1 base from J, with 11 bases between. CDR3 sequence reads: CATSPRQANTEAFF. CDR3 nucleotides: TGTGCCACCAGCCCCCGGCAGGCGAACACTGAAGCTTTCTTT.

The V and J genes are TRBV27 and TRBJ2-2; 12 positions agree with TRBD1. The V gene end was trimmed by 7 bases and the J gene end by 4 bases; junction bases not matched to a gene: 10. This CDR3 spans 17 amino acids. Germline V gene sequence: CDR1 MNHEY, CDR2 SMNVEV (reference sequence). CDR3: CASTFWGTGGSTGELFF. The CDR3 nucleotides read TGTGCCAGCACCTTTTGGGGGACAGGGGGCAGCACCGGGGAGCTGTTTTTT.

The V gene is TRBV7-3, the J gene TRBJ2-1; 7 bases align to TRBD1. Germline CDR1 and CDR2: SGHTA and FQGTGA. The CDR3 is 15 amino acids. V lost 5 bases to trimming and J lost 8 bases; unmatched junction nucleotides: 12. The CDR3 bases are TGTGCCAGCAGCCCTCTTGGGGCAGGGGGTGATGAGCAGTTCTTC. Its translation is CASSPLGAGGDEQFF.

The V and J genes are TRBV5-1 and TRBJ2-5; 9 bases align to TRBD2. J lost 2 bases, V lost 3 bases, and 17 bases had no gene match. This CDR3 is 19 amino acids long. CDR1 SGHRS and CDR2 YFSETQ come from the germline V gene. The CDR3 spells CASSYTSLGTSHLQETQYF. The CDR3 coding sequence is TGCGCCAGCAGCTATACTTCACTTGGGACTAGCCATCTTCAAGAGACCCAGTACTTC.

The chain links TRBV5-1 to TRBJ1-4; D unresolved. The V and J ends lost 4 bases and 0 bases respectively, with 7 bases between them. Germline CDR1 SGHRS, CDR2 YFSETQ. The length of the CDR3 is 14 residues. The CDR3 is CASSREATNEKLFF. For the CDR3, the DNA is TGCGCCAGCAGCAGGGAGGCAACTAATGAAAAACTGTTTTTT.

The chain recombines TRBV4-1 with TRBJ2-7; a possible D gene is TRBD2 (5 bases). This CDR3 has 15 residues. The V gene lost 0 bases and the J gene lost 0 bases, with 9 bases spanning the gap. Germline CDR1 MGHRA, CDR2 YSYEKL. The CDR3 DNA sequence: TGCGCCAGCAGCCAAGACGGGGTCCCCTCCTACGAGCAGTACTTC. Protein sequence: CASSQDGVPSYEQYF.

The J gene is TRBJ2-5, the V gene TRBV7-8; the match to TRBD2 covers 7 bases. The germline V gene encodes CDR1 SGHVS and CDR2 FQNEAQ. CDR3 length: 17 amino acids. Unmatched junction bases numbered 9, after V lost 2 bases and J lost 0 bases. The CDR3 region has the DNA TGTGCCAGCAGCTTACGCTCCTACCGGGGGGACCAAGAGACCCAGTACTTC. Its translation is CASSLRSYRGDQETQYF.

This clone came up a few times. The chain uses TRBV28 and TRBJ1-5, with TRBD1 identical over 7 bases. Germline V lookup: CDR1 MDHEN, CDR2 SYDVKM. Trimming took 2 bases from V and 6 from J; bases not matched to a gene: 16. The CDR3 runs 18 residues. CDR3 in amino acids: CASSLSGVLGGYGQPQHF. CDR3 DNA sequence: TGTGCCAGCAGTTTAAGTGGCGTTTTAGGGGGCTATGGTCAGCCCCAGCATTTT. The complete variable domain, with remaining parts taken from reference TRBV28 and TRBJ1-5, reads DVKVTQSSRYLVKRTGEKVFLECVQDMDHENMFWYRQDPGLGLRLIYFSYDVKMKEKGDIPEGYSVSREKKERFSLILESASTNQTSMYLCASSLSGVLGGYGQPQHFGDGTRLSIL.

The V gene is TRBV6-4, the J gene TRBJ2-3; 8 positions match TRBD2. Unmatched junction bases numbered 4, after V lost 6 bases and J lost 2 bases. The CDR3 covers 14 residues. CDR1 is MRHNA, CDR2 SNTAGT, per germline. CDR3 coding DNA: TGTGCCAGCAGCCCAGCGGGGGCCACAGATACGCAGTATTTT. This codes for CASSPAGATDTQYF.

The chain carries TRBV12-3 or TRBV12-4 and TRBJ2-6; D not resolved. The CDR3 is 13 residues long. V lost 6 bases, J lost 0 bases, and 3 bases lay in between. The CDR3 DNA follows: TGTGCCAGCAGCCACTCTGGGGCCAACGTCCTGACTTTC. It translates to CASSHSGANVLTF.

In its sample, this clone was seen once. The rearrangement joins TRBV5-5 to TRBJ2-3; TRBD1 matches at 9 bases. In germline, CDR1 is SGHKS, CDR2 YYEKEE (reference sequence). V trimming: 4 bases; J trimming: 7 bases; junction bases outside the gene matches: 10. This CDR3 is built from 15 residues. The CDR3 reads CASSRDRVPTHTQYF. The CDR3 nucleotides are TGTGCCAGCAGCCGGGACAGGGTCCCTACACATACGCAGTATTTT.

In DNA, the CDR3 is TGTGCCTGGAGTGGTGAAACTAGCGGGAGGGCAGATACGCAGTATTTT. Translation: CAWSGETSGRADTQYF. J is TRBJ2-3 and V is TRBV30, with 13 positions matching TRBD2. CDR3 length: 16 residues. Germline CDR1 and CDR2: GTSNPN and SVGIG (reference sequence). J was trimmed by 4 bases and V by 1 base; bases with no gene match: 5.

The chain couples TRBV11-3 to TRBJ2-7; D is undetermined. Trimming stripped 1 base from V and 7 bases from J, with 8 bases between. Germline lookup yields CDR1 SGHNT and CDR2 YENEEA. The CDR3 consists of 12 residues. DNA for the CDR3: TGTGCCAGCAGCTTAGGGCCAGGTGAGCAGTACTTC. This encodes CASSLGPGEQYF.

This sequence joins TRBV29-1 and TRBJ1-3; possibly TRBD1 for D (6 bases). Trimming took off 6 bases at V and 0 bases at J, with 12 bases between the two ends. CDR1 SQVTM and CDR2 ANQGSEA come from the germline V gene. The CDR3 extends over 14 amino acids. CDR3: CSVSDRSSGNTIYF. The CDR3 DNA sequence: TGCAGCGTATCCGACAGGAGCTCTGGAAACACCATATATTTT.

This sequence joins TRBV6-5 and TRBJ2-1, with TRBD1 as a possible D gene (7 bases). Trimming stripped 8 bases from V and 4 bases from J, with 18 bases between. There are 15 residues in the CDR3. Germline-derived CDR1 and CDR2 are MNHEY and SVGAGI. The CDR3 is CASDPGGLFYNEQFF. For the CDR3, the DNA is TGTGCCAGCGACCCAGGGGGGCTTTTTTACAATGAGCAGTTCTTC.

The chain carries TRBV19 and TRBJ1-1, with a weak D call TRBD1 (6 bases). The CDR3 totals 14 residues. Trimming shortened V by 4 bases and J by 4 bases, and 13 bases separated the two germline ends. The germline V gene encodes CDR1 LNHDA and CDR2 SQIVND (reference sequence). The CDR3 DNA follows: TGTGCCAGTAGTACAGGGGCCCCTATCACTGAAGCTTTCTTT. Translating it yields CASSTGAPITEAFF.

The J gene is TRBJ1-2, the V gene TRBV6-5; D is perhaps TRBD1 (6 bases). Germline V gene data show CDR1 as MNHEY and CDR2 as SVGAGI. The CDR3 sequence is 12 residues long. Trimming removed 8 bases at V and 6 bases at J, with 13 bases between. CDR3 nucleotide sequence: TGTGCCAGCGGAAACAGGGCCCATGGCTACACCTTC. This sequence encodes CASGNRAHGYTF.

This sequence joins TRBV12-3 or TRBV12-4 and TRBJ1-5, with 7 bases that match TRBD1. This CDR3 has 13 amino acids. Unmatched junction bases numbered 8, after V lost 6 bases and J lost 9 bases. The CDR3 nucleotides read TGTGCCAGCAGCTTACAGGGGCCAGGGCCCCAGCATTTT. Its translation: CASSLQGPGPQHF.

This clone was recorded a few times. V and J are TRBV9 and TRBJ2-1; 7 nucleotides line up with TRBD1. Germline CDR1 reads SGDLS; CDR2 reads YYNGEE. The J segment lost 5 bases and the V segment lost 4 bases, leaving 9 bases of the junction unmatched. The CDR3 loop spans 15 amino acids. CDR3 in DNA: TGTGCCAGCAGCTTAAGAGGGGGCTCGGACAATGAGCAGTTCTTC. It translates to CASSLRGGSDNEQFF.